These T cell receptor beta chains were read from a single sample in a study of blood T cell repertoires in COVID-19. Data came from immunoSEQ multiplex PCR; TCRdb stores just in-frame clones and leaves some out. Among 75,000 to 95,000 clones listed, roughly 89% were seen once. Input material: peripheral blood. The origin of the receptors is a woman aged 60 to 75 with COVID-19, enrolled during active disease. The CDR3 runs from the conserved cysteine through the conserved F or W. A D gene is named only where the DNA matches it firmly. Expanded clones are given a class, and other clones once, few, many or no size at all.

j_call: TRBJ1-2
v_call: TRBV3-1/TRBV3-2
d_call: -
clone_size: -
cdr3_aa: CASSQVRTIF
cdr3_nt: TGTGCCAGCAGCCAAGTACGGACAATCTTC

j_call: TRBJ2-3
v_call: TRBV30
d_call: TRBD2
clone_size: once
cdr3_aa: CAWSRTSGGPFPQYF
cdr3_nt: TGTGCCTGGAGCCGGACTAGCGGGGGCCCCTTTCCGCAGTATTTT

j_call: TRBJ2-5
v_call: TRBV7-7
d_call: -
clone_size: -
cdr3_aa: CASSLGQKETQYF
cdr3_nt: TGTGCCAGCAGCTTAGGACAGAAAGAGACCCAGTACTTC

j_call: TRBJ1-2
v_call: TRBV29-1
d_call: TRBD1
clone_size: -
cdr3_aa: CSVVGGDYGYTF
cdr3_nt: TGCAGCGTAGTAGGGGGCGACTATGGCTACACCTTC

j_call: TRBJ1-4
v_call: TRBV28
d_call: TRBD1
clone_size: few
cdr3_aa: CASSYPGQGSAEKLFF
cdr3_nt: TGTGCCAGCAGTTATCCGGGACAGGGTTCAGCGGAAAAACTGTTTTTT

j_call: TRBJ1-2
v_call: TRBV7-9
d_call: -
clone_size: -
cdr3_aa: CASSSVTEVVYGYTF
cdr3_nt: TGTGCCAGCAGCTCTGTGACAGAAGTGGTCTATGGCTACACCTTC

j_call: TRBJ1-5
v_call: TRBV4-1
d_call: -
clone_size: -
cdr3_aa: CASSQSANQPQHF
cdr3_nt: TGCGCCAGCAGCCAATCCGCGAATCAGCCCCAGCATTTT

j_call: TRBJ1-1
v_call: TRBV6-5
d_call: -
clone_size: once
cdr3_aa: CASSYYRVDTEAFF
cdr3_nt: TGTGCCAGCAGTTACTACAGGGTGGACACTGAAGCTTTCTTT

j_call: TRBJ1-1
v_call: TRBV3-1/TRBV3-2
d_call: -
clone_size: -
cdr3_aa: CASSQRERNTEAFF
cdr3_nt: TGTGCCAGCAGCCAAAGGGAGAGGAACACTGAAGCTTTCTTT

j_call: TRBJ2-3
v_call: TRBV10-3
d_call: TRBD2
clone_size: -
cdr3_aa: CAISELAGSADTQYF
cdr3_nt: TGTGCCATCAGTGAGCTAGCGGGCAGCGCAGATACGCAGTATTTT

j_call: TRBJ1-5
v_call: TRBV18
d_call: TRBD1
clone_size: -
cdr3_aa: CASSPGGDRGFLAPSNQPQHF
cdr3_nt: TGTGCCAGCTCACCAGGAGGGGACAGGGGGTTTTTAGCGCCTAGCAATCAGCCCCAGCATTTT

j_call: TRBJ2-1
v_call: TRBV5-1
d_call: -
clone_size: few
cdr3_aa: CASSLEATGILNEQFF
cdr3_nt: TGCGCCAGCAGCTTGGAGGCTACGGGAATCCTCAATGAGCAGTTCTTC

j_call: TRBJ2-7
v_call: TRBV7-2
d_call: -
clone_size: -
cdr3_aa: CASSSDINSYEQYF
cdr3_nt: TGTGCCAGCAGCTCGGACATAAACTCCTACGAGCAGTACTTC

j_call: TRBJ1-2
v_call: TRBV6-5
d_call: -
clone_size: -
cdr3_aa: CASTGTLYYGYTF
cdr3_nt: TGTGCCAGCACGGGGACACTCTACTATGGCTACACCTTC

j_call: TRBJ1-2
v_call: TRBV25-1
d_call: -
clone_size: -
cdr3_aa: CASSEQGLYGYTF
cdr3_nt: TGTGCCAGCAGTGAGCAGGGTCTCTATGGCTACACCTTC

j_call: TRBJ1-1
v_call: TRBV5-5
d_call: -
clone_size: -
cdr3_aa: CASSPPGYEAFF
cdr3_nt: TGTGCCAGCAGCCCCCCGGGATATGAAGCTTTCTTT

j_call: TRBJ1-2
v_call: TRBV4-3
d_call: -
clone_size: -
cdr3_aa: CASSHGEDYGYTF
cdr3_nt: TGCGCCAGCTCCCACGGGGAGGACTATGGCTACACCTTC

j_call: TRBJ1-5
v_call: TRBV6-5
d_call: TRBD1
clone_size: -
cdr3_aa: CASSTGTGDVAQHF
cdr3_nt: TGTGCCAGCAGCACCGGGACAGGGGATGTGGCCCAGCATTTT

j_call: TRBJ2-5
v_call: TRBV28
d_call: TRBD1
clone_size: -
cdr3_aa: CASTFDRGQETQYF
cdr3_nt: TGTGCCAGCACCTTCGACAGGGGTCAAGAGACCCAGTACTTC

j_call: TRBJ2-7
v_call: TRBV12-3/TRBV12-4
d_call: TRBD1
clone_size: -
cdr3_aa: CASSRQGWDEQYF
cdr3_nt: TGTGCCAGCAGCCGACAGGGTTGGGACGAGCAGTACTTC

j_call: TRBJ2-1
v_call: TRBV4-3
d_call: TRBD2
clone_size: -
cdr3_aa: CASSQIAGYSYNEQFF
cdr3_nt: TGCGCCAGCAGCCAAATAGCGGGGTATTCCTACAATGAGCAGTTCTTC

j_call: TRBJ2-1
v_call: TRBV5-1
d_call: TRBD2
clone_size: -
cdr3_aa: CASSPRLARMYNEQFF
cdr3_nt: TGCGCCAGCAGCCCGAGACTAGCACGTATGTACAATGAGCAGTTCTTC

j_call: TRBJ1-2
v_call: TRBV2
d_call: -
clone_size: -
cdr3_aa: CASEGTGVSYGYTF
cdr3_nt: TGTGCCAGCGAGGGAACGGGGGTTAGCTATGGCTACACCTTC

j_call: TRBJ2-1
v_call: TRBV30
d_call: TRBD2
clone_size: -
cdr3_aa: CAWSVRRDSGAGEQFF
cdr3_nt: TGTGCCTGGAGTGTACGTCGAGATAGCGGGGCCGGTGAGCAGTTCTTC

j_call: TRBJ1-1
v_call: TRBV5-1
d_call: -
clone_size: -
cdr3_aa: CAGRQVDTEAFF
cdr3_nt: TGCGCCGGGAGACAGGTCGACACTGAAGCTTTCTTT

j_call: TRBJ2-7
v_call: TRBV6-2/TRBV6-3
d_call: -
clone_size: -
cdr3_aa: CASSYEGPHEQYF
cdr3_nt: TGTGCCAGCAGTTACGAGGGCCCCCACGAGCAGTACTTC

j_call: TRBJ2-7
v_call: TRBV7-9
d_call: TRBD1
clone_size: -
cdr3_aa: CASSFHGAGGNEQYF
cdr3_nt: TGTGCCAGCAGCTTCCACGGGGCAGGGGGAAACGAGCAGTACTTC

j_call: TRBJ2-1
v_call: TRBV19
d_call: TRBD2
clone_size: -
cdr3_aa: CASSPRVAGFAEQFF
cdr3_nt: TGTGCCAGTAGTCCCCGGGTAGCGGGGTTTGCTGAGCAGTTCTTC

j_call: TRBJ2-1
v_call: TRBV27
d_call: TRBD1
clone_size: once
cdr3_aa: CASSLSMGQGSLNEQFF
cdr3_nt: TGTGCCAGCAGTTTATCTATGGGACAGGGGTCCCTCAATGAGCAGTTCTTC